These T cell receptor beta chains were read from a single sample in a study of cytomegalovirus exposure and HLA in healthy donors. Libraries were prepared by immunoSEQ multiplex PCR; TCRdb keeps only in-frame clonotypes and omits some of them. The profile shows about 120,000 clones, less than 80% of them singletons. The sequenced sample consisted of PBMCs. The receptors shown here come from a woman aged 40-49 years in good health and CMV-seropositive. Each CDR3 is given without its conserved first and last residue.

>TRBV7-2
ASSLDSGGYNEQF
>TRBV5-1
ASSLGSGNQPQH
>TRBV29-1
SVRPRVSDTEAF
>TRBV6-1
ASSDRQYGYT
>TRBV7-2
ASSFFPRGGSQYEQY
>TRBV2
AVLRGRHESSYNEQF
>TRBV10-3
AISETGSANTGELF
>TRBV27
ASSRNRNAEAF
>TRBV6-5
ASSSRELYTEAF
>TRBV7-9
ASSDSPLHEQY
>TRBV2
ASSDLATNEKLF
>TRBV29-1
SVEVLGGETQY
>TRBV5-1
ASSLDQGNEQY
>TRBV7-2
ASRIYTGELF
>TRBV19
ASSAGQGNTEAF
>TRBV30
AWSVNSRGLRNTEAF
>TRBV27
ASRAGNEQF
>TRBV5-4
ASSFLGAVPNYNEQF
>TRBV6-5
ASSYEGGGELF
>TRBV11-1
ASSLGRGNTEAF
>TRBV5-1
ASSLTSGGDTQY
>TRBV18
ASSNQRGQGSMNTEAF
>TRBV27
ASSEGQGVYQPQH
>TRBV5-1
ASSHPTETQETQY
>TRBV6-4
ASSTEESYEQY
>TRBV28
ASSLFTGANYGYT
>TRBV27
ASSLSVGAVEGEQY
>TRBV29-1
SVKQGGQPQH